Listed below are T cell receptor beta chains from one sample, sequenced in a study of cytomegalovirus exposure and HLA in healthy donors. Data came from immunoSEQ multiplex PCR; TCRdb stores just in-frame clones and leaves some out. The repertoire holds 35,000 to 45,000 clones, with 50% as singletons. Material: PBMCs. All receptors come from a human donor in good health. Each CDR3 is given with its conserved first and last residue. D genes are given only for firm matches. Some rows mark clone size as missing; the rest say once, few, many or name a class of expanded clone.

TRBV27	NA	TRBD1	TRBJ1-3	CASMGWTGSGNTIYF	TGTGCCAGCATGGGTTGGACAGGCTCTGGAAACACCATATATTTT
TRBV7-2	NA	NA	TRBJ1-3	CASSPQGRNTIYF	TGTGCCAGCAGCCCCCAGGGGAGAAACACCATATATTTT
TRBV27	NA	NA	TRBJ1-6	CATMTVSHYNSPLHF	TGTGCCACCATGACAGTTTCTCACTATAATTCACCCCTCCACTTT
TRBV2	NA	TRBD1	TRBJ2-7	CASSEQGESYEQYF	TGTGCCAGCAGTGAACAGGGGGAGTCCTACGAGCAGTACTTC
TRBV12-1	few	NA	TRBJ1-5	CASSLRGGFNQPQHF	TGTGCCAGCAGCTTGCGGGGAGGGTTCAATCAGCCCCAGCATTTT
TRBV7-2	few	NA	TRBJ2-7	CASSSLGGYEQYF	TGTGCCAGCAGCTCACTTGGGGGGTACGAGCAGTACTTC
TRBV7-9	NA	TRBD2	TRBJ2-7	CASSERGGYEQYF	TGTGCCAGCAGCGAGCGGGGGGGGTACGAGCAGTACTTC
TRBV4-3	few	TRBD2	TRBJ2-3	CASSQETSGSFRDTQYF	TGCGCCAGCAGCCAAGAGACTAGCGGGAGTTTCCGAGATACGCAGTATTTT
TRBV18	NA	NA	TRBJ1-2	CASSPEGVGYTF	TGTGCCAGCTCACCTGAGGGTGTCGGCTACACCTTC
TRBV18	NA	NA	TRBJ1-6	CASSPREDSPLHF	TGTGCCAGCTCACCAAGGGAGGATTCACCCCTCCACTTT
TRBV19	NA	TRBD1	TRBJ2-2	CASSRYIGTGHGELFF	TGTGCCAGTAGTCGCTACATCGGGACAGGGCACGGGGAGCTGTTTTTT
TRBV5-1	few	NA	TRBJ2-7	CASSLTPSGEQYF	TGCGCCAGCAGCCTCACCCCCAGCGGCGAGCAGTACTTC
TRBV4-1	NA	TRBD2	TRBJ2-2	CASSHLPGTSMVGELFF	TGCGCCAGCAGCCATCTCCCCGGGACTAGCATGGTCGGGGAGCTGTTTTTT
TRBV7-2	NA	TRBD1	TRBJ1-2	CASSTRQGAAHGYTF	TGTGCCAGCAGCACTAGACAGGGGGCGGCCCATGGCTACACCTTC
TRBV7-2	few	TRBD2	TRBJ2-1	CASSPGLGSYNEQFF	TGTGCCAGCAGCCCGGGACTAGGCTCCTACAATGAGCAGTTCTTC
TRBV19	few	TRBD1	TRBJ1-2	CASSILEPSGTGRYGYTF	TGTGCCAGTAGTATCCTTGAACCATCCGGGACAGGACGCTATGGCTACACCTTC
TRBV7-3	NA	TRBD1	TRBJ1-1	CASSTGTGAAQF	TGTGCCAGCAGCACGGGGACAGGGGCTGCACAATTT
TRBV7-2	NA	NA	TRBJ2-1	CASSQDLGGEQFF	TGTGCCAGCAGCCAAGACCTGGGGGGTGAGCAGTTCTTC
TRBV30	NA	NA	TRBJ2-4	CAWRLGTPPLAKNIQYF	TGTGCCTGGCGACTTGGAACACCTCCCCTAGCCAAAAACATTCAGTACTTC
TRBV9	few	TRBD2	TRBJ2-1	CASSAEAHGLASGEQFF	TGTGCCAGCAGCGCTGAAGCCCATGGACTAGCGTCAGGAGAGCAGTTCTTC
TRBV28	NA	TRBD2	TRBJ2-7	CASSPPEIAGVTYEQYF	TGTGCCAGCAGTCCCCCGGAGATAGCGGGGGTAACCTACGAGCAGTACTTC
TRBV19	few	NA	TRBJ2-5	CASSPTGFTETQYF	TGTGCCAGTAGTCCAACAGGGTTTACAGAGACCCAGTACTTC
TRBV7-2	NA	NA	TRBJ2-5	CASSLQLGEETQYF	TGTGCCAGCAGCTTACAGTTAGGGGAAGAGACCCAGTACTTC
TRBV2	NA	NA	TRBJ2-7	CASSALKGGAEQYF	TGTGCCAGCAGTGCCCTTAAAGGGGGGGCCGAGCAGTACTTC
TRBV11-3	NA	TRBD2	TRBJ2-1	CASSLERLAVYNEQFF	TGTGCCAGCAGCTTAGAACGGCTAGCGGTCTACAATGAGCAGTTCTTC